This is a list of T cell receptor beta chains from one sample in a study of blood T cell repertoires in COVID-19. The table came from immunoSEQ multiplex PCR; TCRdb's copy has only in-frame clones and leaves some out. The sample consists of about 97,000 clones, roughly 86% of them appearing once. The sequencing sample was made of peripheral blood. The receptors derive from a middle-aged man with active or convalescent COVID-19. CDR3s include the opening cysteine and the closing phenylalanine or tryptophan. The order of the fields is CDR3 length, J gene, clone size, D gene, V gene, CDR3 protein, CDR3 DNA. D genes are given only for firm matches. A row's size may be missing; if present it is once, few, many or a size class.

13,TRBJ2-7,NA,NA,TRBV27,CASSLWAETVQYF,TGTGCCAGCAGTTTATGGGCAGAGACAGTGCAGTACTTC
15,TRBJ1-3,NA,NA,TRBV5-4,CASSLEGRTGNTIYF,TGTGCCAGCAGCTTGGAAGGGAGGACTGGAAACACCATATATTTT
14,TRBJ2-3,NA,TRBD2,TRBV6-4,CASSLAGGWDTQYF,TGTGCCAGCAGTTTAGCGGGGGGCTGGGATACGCAGTATTTT
15,TRBJ2-7,NA,TRBD1,TRBV5-4,CASRHAGTGFGEQYF,TGTGCCAGCAGACATGCCGGGACAGGGTTTGGCGAGCAGTACTTC
17,TRBJ2-2,NA,NA,TRBV27,CASSFRRTGKNTGELFF,TGTGCCAGCAGTTTCCGCCGAACAGGGAAGAACACCGGGGAGCTGTTTTTT
15,TRBJ2-3,NA,NA,TRBV19,CASSTGLSSTDTQYF,TGTGCCAGTAGTACTGGACTTAGCAGCACAGATACGCAGTATTTT
11,TRBJ1-4,NA,NA,TRBV21-1,CASLLHILLFF,TGTGCCAGCCTCTTACACATTTTACTGTTTTTT
11,TRBJ2-3,NA,NA,TRBV12-2,CASRQADTQYF,TGTGCAAGTCGCCAGGCAGATACGCAGTATTTT
15,TRBJ1-4,NA,TRBD1,TRBV7-9,CASSLGDSKNEKLFF,TGTGCCAGCAGCTTAGGGGACAGTAAGAATGAAAAACTGTTTTTT
14,TRBJ2-7,NA,NA,TRBV11-2,CASSLDGGLGEQYF,TGTGCCAGCAGCTTAGATGGAGGGTTGGGGGAGCAGTACTTC
12,TRBJ1-1,few,TRBD1,TRBV7-8,CASSLQGARAFF,TGTGCCAGCAGCCTTCAGGGGGCTCGAGCTTTCTTT
14,TRBJ2-3,NA,NA,TRBV30,CAWSARGATDTQYF,TGTGCCTGGAGTGCCCGGGGGGCCACAGATACGCAGTATTTT
12,TRBJ2-2,NA,NA,TRBV7-3,CASSSNTGELFF,TGTGCCAGCAGCTCTAACACCGGGGAGCTGTTTTTT
17,TRBJ1-4,NA,NA,TRBV5-5,CASSLVGAEGGNEKLFF,TGTGCCAGCAGCTTGGTGGGGGCGGAAGGGGGTAATGAAAAACTGTTTTTT
15,TRBJ2-5,NA,NA,TRBV15,CATSRRGDVGETQYF,TGTGCCACCAGCAGGCGCGGCGATGTCGGAGAGACCCAGTACTTC
12,TRBJ2-1,NA,TRBD1,TRBV12-3/TRBV12-4,CASSFRGHEQFF,TGTGCCAGCAGTTTTAGGGGGCATGAGCAGTTCTTC
13,TRBJ2-5,NA,NA,TRBV7-8,CASGRGREETQYF,TGTGCCAGCGGACGGGGGCGGGAGGAGACCCAGTACTTC
16,TRBJ1-6,NA,TRBD1,TRBV25-1,CASSETGQGHGSPLHF,TGTGCCAGCAGTGAAACCGGACAGGGGCATGGCTCACCCCTCCACTTT
15,TRBJ1-1,NA,NA,TRBV18,CASSPPSRPGLEAFF,TGTGCCAGCTCACCACCCTCACGCCCTGGCCTTGAAGCTTTCTTT
10,TRBJ1-4,NA,NA,TRBV20-1,CSAPPGKLFF,TGCAGTGCCCCCCCGGGAAAACTGTTTTTT
16,TRBJ2-5,NA,NA,TRBV4-1,CASSRGGRLYQETQYF,TGCGCCAGCAGCCGCGGGGGCAGACTTTACCAAGAGACCCAGTACTTC
13,TRBJ1-5,NA,TRBD1,TRBV5-1,CASRAGDSQPQHF,TGCGCCAGCAGGGCAGGGGACAGCCAGCCCCAGCATTTT
12,TRBJ1-1,NA,NA,TRBV11-2,CASSRGGTEAFF,TGTGCCAGCAGCCGAGGGGGTACTGAAGCTTTCTTT
13,TRBJ2-7,NA,NA,TRBV12-3/TRBV12-4,CASSRTGDYEQYF,TGTGCCAGCAGTCGGACGGGGGACTACGAGCAGTACTTC
14,TRBJ1-3,NA,TRBD1,TRBV5-6,CASSLWDRGNTIYF,TGTGCCAGCAGCTTGTGGGACAGGGGAAACACCATATATTTT
16,TRBJ2-1,NA,TRBD2,TRBV5-1,CASSWTSGGPYNEQFF,TGCGCCAGCTCCTGGACTAGCGGGGGGCCATACAATGAGCAGTTCTTC
15,TRBJ2-7,once,TRBD2,TRBV30,CAWRWTSGASYEQYF,TGTGCCTGGCGATGGACTAGCGGGGCTTCCTACGAGCAGTACTTC
17,TRBJ1-1,few,NA,TRBV5-5,CASSLAGRGGMNTEAFF,TGTGCCAGCAGCTTGGCCGGCAGGGGAGGGATGAACACTGAAGCTTTCTTT
13,TRBJ1-1,NA,NA,TRBV10-3,CAISESREHEAFF,TGTGCCATCAGTGAGTCGAGGGAGCATGAAGCTTTCTTT
17,TRBJ1-4,NA,TRBD1,TRBV25-1,CASSVAQGARTNEKLFF,TGTGCCAGCAGTGTTGCTCAGGGGGCGAGAACTAATGAAAAACTGTTTTTT
16,TRBJ2-1,NA,TRBD2,TRBV3-1/TRBV3-2,CASSQPLSGGANEQFF,TGTGCCAGCAGCCAGCCCTTAAGCGGGGGGGCTAATGAGCAGTTCTTC
16,TRBJ2-6,NA,NA,TRBV5-5,CASSLDISSGANVLTF,TGTGCCAGCAGCTTGGATATCAGCTCTGGGGCCAACGTCCTGACTTTC
13,TRBJ2-7,NA,NA,TRBV12-3/TRBV12-4,CASSYGSSYEQYF,TGTGCCAGCAGTTACGGTTCTTCCTACGAGCAGTACTTC
12,TRBJ2-7,NA,NA,TRBV6-5,CASRGPLYEQYF,TGTGCCAGCCGCGGGCCCCTCTACGAGCAGTACTTC
14,TRBJ2-7,once,TRBD1,TRBV6-5,CASSPDRGFYEQYF,TGTGCCAGCAGCCCGGACAGGGGTTTTTATGAGCAGTACTTC
15,TRBJ2-7,NA,TRBD2,TRBV2,CASSEGGTTAYEQYF,TGTGCCAGCAGTGAAGGAGGGACTACCGCCTACGAGCAGTACTTC
15,TRBJ1-2,few,NA,TRBV4-3,CASSQDQGGAYGYTF,TGCGCCAGCAGCCAAGATCAGGGAGGCGCCTATGGCTACACCTTC
15,TRBJ2-3,NA,NA,TRBV10-2,CATRGAAGSTDTQYF,TGCGCCACCCGAGGGGCGGCGGGGAGCACAGATACGCAGTATTTT
15,TRBJ2-7,once,TRBD1,TRBV6-6,CASSDRQGGTYEQYF,TGTGCCAGCAGCGATAGACAGGGGGGGACCTACGAGCAGTACTTC
15,TRBJ2-3,NA,TRBD2,TRBV5-1,CASSPAGGSTDTQYF,TGCGCCAGCAGCCCAGCGGGGGGAAGCACAGATACGCAGTATTTT
14,TRBJ1-2,NA,TRBD1,TRBV10-3,CAISGQGEIYGYTF,TGTGCCATCAGTGGGCAGGGGGAGATCTATGGCTACACCTTC
14,TRBJ2-5,NA,TRBD2,TRBV7-2,CASSRTSLGETQYF,TGTGCCAGCAGCCGGACTAGCCTTGGGGAGACCCAGTACTTC
15,TRBJ1-5,NA,NA,TRBV19,CASAPSDISNQPQHF,TGTGCCAGCGCCCCCTCGGACATTAGCAATCAGCCCCAGCATTTT
14,TRBJ2-6,NA,TRBD2,TRBV6-5,CASLSGSGANVLTF,TGTGCCAGCCTTAGCGGGTCTGGGGCCAACGTCCTGACTTTC
17,TRBJ1-5,NA,TRBD1,TRBV15,CATSRPPQGVAKEPQHF,TGTGCCACCAGCAGACCCCCACAGGGGGTGGCCAAAGAGCCCCAGCATTTT